This TCR beta chain was documented in a study of T cell repertoires in cytomegalovirus infection. The wider study: Public TCR beta signatures marked donors with CMV infection and the matching HLA. Points from the study as a whole: HLA-C-restricted, CMV-specific TCR beta clonotypes were dominant ex vivo. Frequencies of public TCR beta families were cumulated, and this identified carriers of CMV plus the relevant HLA.

As for this clonotype: Antigen unknown.

This CDR3 has 15 residues. V lost 3 bases and J lost 5; bases outside the gene matches: 5. Per the germline V gene, CDR1 is LNHDA and CDR2 is SQIVND (reference sequence). One entry per CDR3 protein, called by TCRdb with MiXCR from the reads. This repertoire shows 550,000 to 700,000 distinct CDR3 sequences, about 39% found once; its top ten account for 48%. The V gene is TRBV19, the J gene TRBJ1-1; 11 bases are shared with TRBD1. The clonotype was recovered from a human donor in good health (CMV status not recorded). Some clones in this sample may be carry-over from other donors' samples. The sample in question was cultured PBMCs, obtained from culture after CMV antigen stimulation. The CDR3 sequence: CASSIWTGGATEAFF. The CDR3 DNA sequence: TGTGCCAGTAGTATTTGGACAGGGGGCGCGACTGAAGCTTTCTTT. Full variable domain (outside the CDR3, taken from reference TRBV19 and TRBJ1-1): DGGITQSPKYLFRKEGQNVTLSCEQNLNHDAMYWYRQDPGQGLRLIYYSQIVNDFQKGDIAEGYSVSREKKESFPLTVTSAQKNPTAFYLCASSIWTGGATEAFFGQGTRLTVV.